This TCR beta chain emerged from a study of shared clonotypes between healthy human individuals. Study-wide results and caveats: Despite large depth, rarefaction showed incomplete sorted-subset sequencing. Clonotypes that were shared across a handful of donors made up about 5.1% of naive CD4 clonotypes.

To note about this clone: Antigen specificity is unknown. The identical CDR3 is also encoded by other nucleotide sequences in the sample.

Per the germline V gene, CDR1 is LNHDA and CDR2 is SQIVND (reference sequence). V lost 5 bases, J lost 1 base, and 5 bases lay in between. CDR3 length: 12 amino acids. Sorted-subset replicate PCRs used roughly 210 ng of genomic DNA. This amount corresponded to approximately 30,000 T cell genomes. Method: immunoSEQ multiplex PCR; TCRdb's copy keeps in-frame clones and lacks some. The sample records approximately 1.1 million clones, around three quarters being singletons. The genes are TRBV19 and TRBJ1-1; D not certain. Sample: memory CD4+ T cells from PBMCs. Indicated subset: CD45RA-negative fraction. The TCR originated in a man younger than 35 in good health. Some clones in this sample may be carry-over from other donors' samples. The CDR3 spells CASSRGNTEAFF. As DNA, the CDR3 is TGTGCCAGTAGTCGGGGGAACACTGAAGCTTTCTTT.